These 14 T cell receptor beta chains were sequenced from one sample in a study of T cell changes during pregnancy in multiple sclerosis. Assay used: immunoSEQ multiplex PCR; TCRdb lists only in-frame clones, some missing. The table records roughly 60,000 clones, around nine tenths of them present only once. The specimen was peripheral blood, collected in the second trimester of pregnancy. The receptors originated from a female donor with multiple sclerosis, enrolled in a pregnancy study.

This sequence joins TRBV2 and TRBJ2-7; 10 nucleotides line up with TRBD1. V lost 3 bases, J lost 3 bases, and 2 bases stayed unmatched. Germline values: CDR1 SNHLY, CDR2 FYNNEI. The CDR3 sequence is 14 residues long. The CDR3 DNA reads as TGTGCCAGCAGTGAGGGGACAGGGGTCTACGAGCAGTACTTC. Its protein product is CASSEGTGVYEQYF.

A single count supports this clone. The gene calls are TRBV30 and TRBJ2-5; D possibly corresponds to TRBD2 (5 bases). The end of the DNA aligns better with TRBJ2-7, so the J call may be wrong. Germline values: CDR1 GTSNPN, CDR2 SVGIG (reference sequence). This CDR3 spans 15 amino acids. The CDR3: CAWSYGGSARYEQYF. The CDR3 nucleotides are TGTGCCTGGAGTTATGGAGGTTCTGCGAGGTACGAGCAGTACTTC.

This chain links TRBV19 with TRBJ2-1; the D gene is possibly TRBD2 (6 bases). The CDR3 contains 14 residues. V shed 1 base and J shed 5 bases, with 9 bases lying between them. The germline V gene has CDR1 LNHDA and CDR2 SQIVND (reference sequence). Here the CDR3 reads CASSIGGVDNEQFF. DNA of the CDR3: TGTGCCAGTAGTATAGGGGGGGTGGACAATGAGCAGTTCTTC. The entire variable domain, with the rest obtained from reference TRBV19 and TRBJ2-1, is as follows: DGGITQSPKYLFRKEGQNVTLSCEQNLNHDAMYWYRQDPGQGLRLIYYSQIVNDFQKGDIAEGYSVSREKKESFPLTVTSAQKNPTAFYLCASSIGGVDNEQFFGPGTRLTVL.

The gene calls are TRBV7-2 and TRBJ1-1; 8 bases are shared with TRBD1. V lost 4 bases and J lost 4; bases outside the gene matches: 8. Looked up from germline, CDR1 is SGHTA and CDR2 is FQGNSA. The CDR3 extends over 15 amino acids. CDR3 region: CASSSSGQGLTEAFF. CDR3 in DNA: TGTGCCAGCAGCTCGTCCGGACAGGGACTCACTGAAGCTTTCTTT.

The rearrangement uses TRBV19 and TRBJ1-5; 7 bases line up with TRBD1. The trim removed 4 bases at V and 6 bases at J, leaving 12 bases unmatched. The CDR3 spans 16 residues. Germline V gene sequence: CDR1 LNHDA, CDR2 SQIVND (reference sequence). The CDR3: CASSTTGVSLGQPQHF. As DNA, the CDR3 is TGTGCCAGTAGTACCACAGGGGTTAGCTTGGGTCAGCCCCAGCATTTT.

J is TRBJ1-5 and V is TRBV7-9; TRBD1 might be the D (5 bases). Germline CDR1 is SEHNR and CDR2 is FQNEAQ (reference sequence). Trimming took off 5 bases at V and 2 bases at J, with 16 bases between the two ends. CDR3 length equals 16 residues. In DNA form, the CDR3 reads TGTGCCAGCAGCCCCTCCCCCGGAGGGGGCAATCAGCCCCAGCATTTT. This gives the protein CASSPSPGGGNQPQHF.

The V call is TRBV5-1, the J call TRBJ2-3; D is possibly TRBD2 (6 bases). Germline lookup yields CDR1 SGHRS and CDR2 YFSETQ. Trimming cost V 0 bases and J 5 bases, with 13 bases left between them. The CDR3 runs to 15 residues. In DNA form, the CDR3 reads TGCGCCAGCAGCTTGGACGGCGGGACCGGAGATACGCAGTATTTT. It is translated as CASSLDGGTGDTQYF. Filled out from reference TRBV5-1 and TRBJ2-3, the complete variable domain reads KAGVTQTPRYLIKTRGQQVTLSCSPISGHRSVSWYQQTPGQGLQFLFEYFSETQRNKGNFPGRFSGRQFSNSRSEMNVSTLELGDSALYLCASSLDGGTGDTQYFGPGTRLTVL.

The chain is built from TRBV11-2 and TRBJ2-1, with D perhaps TRBD2 (5 bases). Trimming removed 3 bases at V and 0 bases at J, with 15 bases between. CDR1 is SGHAT and CDR2 is FQNNGV in the germline V gene. CDR3 length: 17 residues. The CDR3 protein is CASSFQRGPPSYNEQFF. DNA of the CDR3: TGTGCCAGCAGCTTTCAGAGAGGGCCACCCTCCTACAATGAGCAGTTCTTC.

This clone was recorded a few times. J is TRBJ2-1 and V is TRBV9, with 10 bases matching TRBD2. Trimming removed 0 bases from V and 7 bases from J; junction bases left unmatched: 7. Per the germline V gene, CDR1 is SGDLS and CDR2 is YYNGEE. The CDR3 has 16 residues. CDR3 DNA sequence: TGTGCCAGCAGCGTAGGCTTACTAGCGGGGCCAAATGAGCAGTTCTTC. Encoded protein: CASSVGLLAGPNEQFF.

The genes are TRBV4-2 and TRBJ2-7; 15 bases match TRBD2. The germline V gene has CDR1 LGHNA and CDR2 YNFKEQ. The ends lost 3 bases at V and 0 bases at J; junction bases unmatched: 6. The length of the CDR3 is 18 residues. The CDR3 sequence: CASSQGLAGGTFSYEQYF. The CDR3 DNA follows: TGTGCCAGCAGCCAGGGACTAGCGGGAGGTACTTTCTCCTACGAGCAGTACTTC.

This rearrangement joins TRBV19 to TRBJ2-1, with TRBD2 matching 7 bases. Germline lookup yields CDR1 LNHDA and CDR2 SQIVND (reference sequence). The V segment lost 1 base and the J segment 6 bases; nucleotides outside the gene matches: 6. The CDR3 length is 15 residues. CDR3 sequence reads: CASSIAAGLINEQFF. The CDR3 region has the DNA TGTGCCAGTAGTATAGCAGCGGGATTAATCAATGAGCAGTTCTTC.

This chain links TRBV19 with TRBJ1-4; 11 bases line up with TRBD1. V dropped 5 bases and J dropped 2; count of bases not matched to a gene: 4. CDR1 and CDR2 (germline): LNHDA, SQIVND (reference sequence). The CDR3 loop spans 16 amino acids. The CDR3: CASSPGQGVTNEKLFF. Here the CDR3 DNA reads TGTGCCAGTAGTCCGGGACAGGGGGTTACTAATGAAAAACTGTTTTTT.

The chain employs TRBV5-1 and TRBJ2-7, with 10 bases matching TRBD2. Trimming cost V 3 bases and J 0 bases; bases outside gene matches: 3. Germline loops: CDR1 SGHRS, CDR2 YFSETQ. This CDR3 has 15 residues. CDR3 coding DNA: TGCGCCAGCAGCTGGACTAGCGGTCCCTCCTACGAGCAGTACTTC. Encoded protein: CASSWTSGPSYEQYF.

The chain carries TRBV7-8 and TRBJ2-6, with 11 bases that match TRBD2. This CDR3 spans 19 amino acids. The V gene end was trimmed by 1 base and the J gene end by 1 base; junction bases not matched to a gene: 6. From germline, CDR1 is SGHVS and CDR2 FQNEAQ. CDR3 region: CASSLDLLAGVSGANVLTF. Here the CDR3 DNA reads TGTGCCAGCAGCTTAGATCTACTAGCGGGAGTATCTGGGGCCAACGTCCTGACTTTC.